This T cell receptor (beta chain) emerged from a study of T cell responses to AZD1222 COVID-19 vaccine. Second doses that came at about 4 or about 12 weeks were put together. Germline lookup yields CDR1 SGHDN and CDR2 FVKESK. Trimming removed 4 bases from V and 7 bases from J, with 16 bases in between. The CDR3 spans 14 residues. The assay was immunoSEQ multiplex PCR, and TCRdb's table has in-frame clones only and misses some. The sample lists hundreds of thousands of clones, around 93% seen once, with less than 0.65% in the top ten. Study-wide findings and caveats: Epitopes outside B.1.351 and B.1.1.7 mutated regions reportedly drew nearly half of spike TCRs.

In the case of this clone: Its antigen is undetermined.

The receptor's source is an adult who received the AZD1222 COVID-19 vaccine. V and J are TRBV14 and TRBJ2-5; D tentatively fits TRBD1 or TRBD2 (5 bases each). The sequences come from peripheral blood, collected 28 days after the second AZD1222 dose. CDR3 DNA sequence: TGTGCCAGCAGCCTTCAGTGGACTGGGGGGACCCAGTACTTC. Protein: CASSLQWTGGTQYF.